Listed below are T cell receptor beta chains from one sample, sequenced in a study of a mutant IDH1 vaccine in newly diagnosed glioma. These receptors lack a known antigen. Profiling relied on immunoSEQ multiplex PCR, and the TCRdb table lists in-frame clones only, not all of them. The table records 50,000 to 65,000 clones, 80% to 90% of them present only once. The starting material was PBMCs, obtained from a glioma patient whose treatment included an IDH1 peptide vaccine. Receptors were obtained from a man aged 40-55 years with glioma. Both conserved end residues are part of each CDR3. A D gene is named only where the DNA matches it firmly. Expanded clones get a size class; other rows say once, few or many, or leave the size out.

D gene	V gene	J gene	clone size	CDR3 protein	CDR3 DNA
NA	TRBV11-2	TRBJ2-1	NA	CASSIRRSEEQFF	TGTGCCAGCAGCATTCGGAGGTCGGAAGAGCAGTTCTTC
NA	TRBV18	TRBJ2-5	NA	CASSPGLEETQYF	TGTGCCAGCTCACCGGGCCTTGAAGAGACCCAGTACTTC
NA	TRBV6-5	TRBJ1-2	few	CASSYSGAVNYGYTF	TGTGCCAGCAGTTACTCGGGAGCAGTCAACTATGGCTACACCTTC
NA	TRBV19	TRBJ2-5	NA	CASSSTAAGALGETQYF	TGTGCCAGTAGTTCCACCGCGGCGGGGGCCCTTGGGGAGACCCAGTACTTC
NA	TRBV7-2	TRBJ2-3	NA	CASSFVASSTDTQYF	TGCGCCAGCAGCTTTGTAGCGTCTAGCACAGATACGCAGTATTTT
NA	TRBV14	TRBJ2-3	NA	CASGGPGGDTQYF	TGTGCCAGCGGGGGCCCAGGAGGAGATACGCAGTATTTT
NA	TRBV14	TRBJ2-7	NA	CASSQNSPEQYF	TGTGCCAGCAGCCAAAACAGTCCCGAGCAGTACTTC
TRBD1	TRBV4-1	TRBJ2-7	NA	CASSQAPGQSYEQYF	TGCGCCAGCAGCCAAGCTCCGGGACAGTCCTACGAGCAGTACTTC
TRBD1	TRBV7-3	TRBJ2-1	NA	CASSIGDRESSYNEQFF	TGTGCCAGCAGCATCGGGGACAGGGAATCCTCCTACAATGAGCAGTTCTTC
NA	TRBV6-5	TRBJ1-5	NA	CATGKGRNQPQHF	TGTGCCACTGGCAAGGGCAGAAATCAGCCCCAGCATTTT
TRBD1	TRBV7-2	TRBJ2-2	NA	CASSSDRVKAGELFF	TGTGCCAGCAGCTCCGACAGGGTAAAGGCCGGGGAGCTGTTTTTT
TRBD2	TRBV7-8	TRBJ2-2	NA	CASSLVLAGAPGELFF	TGTGCCAGCAGCTTAGTACTAGCGGGAGCACCCGGGGAGCTGTTTTTT
NA	TRBV5-1	TRBJ2-5	NA	CASSPASTPYQETQYF	TGCGCCAGCAGCCCCGCGTCGACCCCGTACCAAGAGACCCAGTACTTC
NA	TRBV10-3	TRBJ1-5	NA	CAISEQTGINQPQHF	TGTGCCATCAGTGAGCAAACAGGGATCAATCAGCCCCAGCATTTT
NA	TRBV28	TRBJ1-2	NA	CASSLNRDENYGYTF	TGTGCCAGCAGTCTCAACCGGGACGAGAACTATGGCTACACCTTC
NA	TRBV18	TRBJ1-1	once	CASSPYIGEAFF	TGTGCCAGCTCACCCTATATAGGGGAGGCTTTCTTT
TRBD1	TRBV19	TRBJ1-5	NA	CASSLGTGGSQPQHF	TGTGCCAGTAGTCTCGGGACAGGGGGCTCACAGCCCCAGCATTTT
NA	TRBV29-1	TRBJ1-4	NA	CSVDLSADSEKLFF	TGCAGCGTTGACCTAAGCGCCGATTCGGAAAAACTGTTTTTT
NA	TRBV7-2	TRBJ2-2	NA	CASTRSHTGELFF	TGTGCCAGCACCCGGTCACACACCGGGGAGCTGTTTTTT
TRBD2	TRBV11-3	TRBJ2-3	NA	CASSLIYGTSSNTDTQYF	TGTGCCAGCAGCTTAATTTACGGGACTAGCTCCAACACAGATACGCAGTATTTT
TRBD1	TRBV9	TRBJ2-7	NA	CASSVRDRSNEQYF	TGTGCCAGCAGCGTCCGGGACAGGTCCAACGAGCAGTACTTC
NA	TRBV25-1	TRBJ1-4	NA	CASSENLGNEKLFF	TGTGCCAGCAGTGAAAATTTAGGGAATGAAAAACTGTTTTTT
TRBD2	TRBV28	TRBJ2-7	NA	CASPGPPGRLAGSYEQYF	TGTGCCAGCCCCGGACCCCCCGGGAGACTAGCGGGTTCCTACGAGCAGTACTTC
NA	TRBV7-9	TRBJ2-7	once	CASSYDYHEQYF	TGTGCCAGCAGTTACGACTACCACGAGCAGTACTTC
TRBD1	TRBV5-1	TRBJ2-5	few	CASRKGQGGGETQYF	TGCGCCAGCAGGAAAGGACAGGGGGGCGGAGAGACCCAGTACTTC
NA	TRBV21-1	TRBJ2-7	once	CASSPREGNEQYF	TGTGCCAGCAGCCCCAGGGAGGGGAACGAGCAGTACTTC
NA	TRBV18	TRBJ1-5	few	CASSPAGTPINQPQHF	TGTGCCAGCTCACCAGCTGGGACACCGATCAATCAGCCCCAGCATTTT
TRBD2	TRBV2	TRBJ2-7	NA	CASSGAGEYEQYF	TGTGCCAGCAGTGGAGCGGGAGAATACGAGCAGTACTTC
NA	TRBV28	TRBJ2-6	few	CASSKRSGANVLTF	TGTGCCAGCAGTAAACGCTCTGGGGCCAACGTCCTGACTTTC
TRBD1	TRBV19	TRBJ1-1	NA	CATEYGTGNTEAFF	TGTGCCACTGAATACGGGACAGGGAACACTGAAGCTTTCTTT
NA	TRBV6-5	TRBJ1-1	NA	CASSYRGDEAFF	TGTGCCAGCAGTTACCGAGGCGATGAAGCTTTCTTT
TRBD2	TRBV6-5	TRBJ2-1	NA	CASSYSVLAGTNEQFF	TGTGCCAGCAGTTACTCGGTCCTAGCGGGTACCAATGAGCAGTTCTTC
NA	TRBV7-6	TRBJ2-2	few	CASSQRIEGGGELFF	TGTGCCAGCAGCCAAAGGATAGAGGGTGGCGGGGAGCTGTTTTTT
NA	TRBV5-1	TRBJ1-2	NA	CASSSLEGAYGYTF	TGCGCCAGCAGCTCGCTGGAGGGAGCCTATGGCTACACCTTC
NA	TRBV6-5	TRBJ1-2	NA	CASSLGQNYGYTF	TGTGCCAGCAGTTTAGGACAGAACTATGGCTACACCTTC
TRBD1	TRBV5-4	TRBJ2-7	NA	CASSRQGGEQYF	TGTGCCAGCAGCAGACAGGGGGGCGAGCAGTACTTC
TRBD2	TRBV5-1	TRBJ2-3	NA	CASSPPGTSVSDTQYF	TGCGCCAGCAGCCCTCCCGGGACTAGCGTTTCAGATACGCAGTATTTT
NA	TRBV19	TRBJ1-1	few	CASSMLRVTEAFF	TGTGCCAGTAGTATGTTGAGGGTTACTGAAGCTTTCTTT
TRBD2	TRBV5-1	TRBJ2-5	NA	CASSRTSGREETQYF	TGCGCCAGCAGCCGGACTAGCGGGAGGGAAGAGACCCAGTACTTC
TRBD2	TRBV5-4	TRBJ2-7	NA	CASSTGTSAREQYF	TGTGCCAGCAGTACCGGGACTAGCGCACGCGAGCAGTACTTC
NA	TRBV5-5	TRBJ2-7	NA	CASSLVRGDSYEQYF	TGTGCCAGCAGCTTGGTCAGGGGGGACTCCTACGAGCAGTACTTC
NA	TRBV25-1	TRBJ1-4	NA	CASSEGGPNEKLFF	TGTGCCAGCAGTGAAGGGGGGCCTAATGAAAAACTGTTTTTT
NA	TRBV9	TRBJ1-2	few	CASSVPGNYGYTF	TGTGCCAGCAGCGTACCAGGGAACTATGGCTACACCTTC
TRBD2	TRBV6-1	TRBJ2-7	NA	CASRQGTSGSYEQYF	TGTGCCAGCAGACAAGGGACTAGCGGGAGTTACGAGCAGTACTTC
TRBD1	TRBV9	TRBJ1-2	NA	CASSRDRDYGYTF	TGTGCCAGCAGCCGGGACAGGGACTATGGCTACACCTTC
NA	TRBV10-3	TRBJ1-2	NA	CAIRRIQGGYTF	TGTGCCATCAGGCGGATACAGGGTGGCTACACCTTC
NA	TRBV27	TRBJ1-4	few	CASSLSRPPEREKLFF	TGTGCCAGCAGTTTATCTCGGCCCCCCGAGCGGGAAAAACTGTTTTTT
NA	TRBV7-9	TRBJ2-7	NA	CASSSGSSYEQYF	TGTGCCAGCAGCTCCGGTAGCTCCTACGAGCAGTACTTC
NA	TRBV6-5	TRBJ1-5	NA	CASSFSGKTSKVGHF	TGTGCCAGCAGTTTTTCAGGGAAGACCTCCAAGGTGGGGCATTTT
NA	TRBV5-6	TRBJ2-2	NA	CASRDNTGELFF	TGTGCCAGCCGGGACAACACCGGGGAGCTGTTTTTT
NA	TRBV27	TRBJ1-5	NA	CASSPLLGAGQPQHF	TGTGCCAGCAGTCCCTTACTAGGGGCAGGTCAGCCCCAGCATTTT
NA	TRBV7-2	TRBJ2-6	NA	CASSLDFSGANVLTF	TGTGCCAGCAGCTTAGATTTCTCTGGGGCCAACGTCCTGACTTTC
NA	TRBV6-6	TRBJ2-1	once	CASSYKELQFF	TGTGCCAGCAGTTATAAAGAGCTGCAGTTCTTC
TRBD2	TRBV29-1	TRBJ2-5	NA	CSVGPSGQETQYF	TGCAGCGTTGGCCCTAGCGGCCAAGAGACCCAGTACTTC
TRBD2	TRBV27	TRBJ2-1	NA	CASKKREGPYNEQFF	TGTGCCAGCAAAAAGCGGGAGGGCCCCTACAATGAGCAGTTCTTC
NA	TRBV9	TRBJ2-3	NA	CASSVAGRGGQLTDTQYF	TGTGCCAGCAGCGTAGCTGGGAGAGGCGGGCAGCTCACAGATACGCAGTATTTT
NA	TRBV7-7	TRBJ1-5	NA	CASSIDSNQPQHF	TGTGCCAGCAGCATCGACAGCAATCAGCCCCAGCATTTT
NA	TRBV7-9	TRBJ1-1	few	CASSSQGNTEAFF	TGTGCCAGCAGCTCTCAGGGGAACACTGAAGCTTTCTTT
NA	TRBV4-3	TRBJ2-3	NA	CASPGSTDTQYF	TGCGCCAGCCCCGGGAGCACAGATACGCAGTATTTT